This T cell receptor beta chain was identified during a study of blood T cells in healthy people across ages. From germline, CDR1 is GTSNPN and CDR2 SVGIG (reference sequence). With 1 base clipped from V and 12 bases from J, the junction kept 4 bases outside the gene matches. This CDR3 contains 13 residues. The second PCR ran roughly 6 to 11 cycles with a sample-barcoded 5' primer and J-beta primers. In TCRdb, the 5' RACE reads were re-called with MiXCR into one record per CDR3 protein. The data contain almost 1 million distinct CDR3 sequences, roughly 51% of them singletons. The chain is built from TRBV30 and TRBJ2-1; TRBD2 aligns across 12 bases. The source is a woman aged 55-70 years in good health. Material for sequencing was blood. Written as DNA, the CDR3 is TGTGCCTGGAGTGCTACTAGCGGGGGGCGGCAGTTCTTC. This gives the protein CAWSATSGGRQFF.